The next 9 T cell receptor beta chains were all read from a single sample in a study of cytomegalovirus exposure and HLA in healthy donors. The PCR ran on 60 Vbeta and 13 Jbeta primers. Profiling relied on immunoSEQ multiplex PCR, and the TCRdb table lists in-frame clones only, not all of them. The sample holds 120,000 to 150,000 clones, roughly 80% seen once. The sample consisted of PBMCs. These receptors originate from a woman aged 50 to 65 in good health and CMV-seropositive.

This sequence joins TRBV13 and TRBJ2-2; no clear D. V was clipped by 8 bases and J by 5 bases, with 9 bases between them. The CDR3 extends over 12 amino acids. CDR1 PRHDT and CDR2 FYEKMQ come from the germline V gene (reference sequence). The chain's CDR3 is CASSRVTGELFF. The CDR3 DNA reads TGTGCCAGCTCGAGAGTAACCGGGGAGCTGTTTTTT.

J is TRBJ2-1 and V is TRBV4-1; D might be TRBD2 (6 bases). This CDR3 contains 14 residues. The ends were cut back, 0 bases at V and 16 bases at J, with 19 bases in the middle. Germline V lookup: CDR1 MGHRA, CDR2 YSYEKL. CDR3 residues: CASSQELMRREKFF. The CDR3 DNA is TGCGCCAGCAGCCAAGAACTCATGCGGCGGGAAAAATTCTTC.

The chain recombines TRBV27 with TRBJ1-2; tentative D call: TRBD1 (6 bases). The CDR3 covers 12 residues. With 5 bases removed from V and 8 bases from J, the gap between germline ends came to 12 bases. The V gene's germline CDR1 is MNHEY and CDR2 SMNVEV (reference sequence). CDR3 region: CASSTPGEGYTF. CDR3 nucleotides: TGTGCCAGCAGTACCCCAGGGGAGGGCTACACCTTC.

This clone was seen a handful of times. V is TRBV27 and J is TRBJ1-3, with D possibly being TRBD1 (6 bases). Germline loops: CDR1 MNHEY, CDR2 SMNVEV (reference sequence). Trimming cost V 6 bases and J 7 bases, with 19 bases left between them. The CDR3 consists of 15 residues. The CDR3, as DNA: TGTGCCAGCAGCTCCCGGTGGGGGGGCGGGAACACCATATATTTT. Protein product: CASSSRWGGGNTIYF.

The genes are TRBV28 and TRBJ1-6; TRBD1 is a possible D gene (5 bases). The CDR3 contains 14 residues. Germline loops: CDR1 MDHEN, CDR2 SYDVKM. Trimming took off 3 bases at V and 15 bases at J, with 18 bases between the two ends. CDR3 DNA sequence: TGTGCCAGCAGTTTCGACAGAGCCAGGGTAGTCCTCCACTTT. Translation gives CASSFDRARVVLHF.

This clone was observed a handful of times. V gene TRBV6-6 combines with J gene TRBJ1-1; the D gene is possibly TRBD1 (5 bases). V was cut by 0 bases and J by 3 bases, with 8 bases left in between. The V gene's germline CDR1 is MNHNY and CDR2 SVGAGI (reference sequence). The length of the CDR3 is 14 residues. CDR3 sequence: CASSYSSRDTEAFF. In DNA, the CDR3 is TGTGCCAGCAGTTACTCCAGCAGGGACACTGAAGCTTTCTTT.

This chain connects TRBV6-6 to TRBJ1-4, with a tentative D call TRBD1 (5 bases). V lost 5 bases and J lost 4, with 11 bases in between. CDR1 is MNHNY, CDR2 SVGAGI, per germline (reference sequence). CDR3 length: 14 residues. This CDR3 reads CASSGLGLNEKLFF. The CDR3 DNA follows: TGTGCCAGCAGTGGGTTGGGGCTTAATGAAAAACTGTTTTTT.

The chain carries TRBV9 and TRBJ1-2; 9 bases are a match to TRBD1. The CDR3 extends over 16 amino acids. With V trimmed by 0 bases and J by 7 bases, 10 bases remained unmatched. Germline V gene data show CDR1 as SGDLS and CDR2 as YYNGEE. The CDR3 here is CASSVGGVQQGAGYTF. CDR3 nucleotide sequence: TGTGCCAGCAGCGTAGGTGGGGTACAACAGGGGGCTGGCTACACCTTC.

The chain recombines TRBV7-2 with TRBJ1-2; 8 bases map to TRBD1. Germline values: CDR1 SGHTA, CDR2 FQGNSA. V shed 3 bases and J 1 base; nucleotides not matched to a gene: 7. The CDR3 spans 16 residues. CDR3 region: CASSFATGAFNYGYTF. The CDR3 DNA sequence: TGTGCCAGCAGCTTCGCGACAGGGGCATTTAACTATGGCTACACCTTC. Supplemented by reference TRBV7-2 and TRBJ1-2, the full variable domain reads GAGVSQSPSNKVTEKGKDVELRCDPISGHTALYWYRQSLGQGLEFLIYFQGNSAPDKSGLPSDRFSAERTGGSVSTLTIQRTQQEDSAVYLCASSFATGAFNYGYTFGSGTRLTVV.